The present T cell receptor beta chain was sequenced within a study of OX40 agonist ivuxolimab in advanced cancers. The CDR3 sequence is 14 residues long. Trimming removed 2 bases at V and 4 bases at J, with 12 bases between. Germline assignment: CDR1 MNHNS and CDR2 SASEGT. TCRdb's copy holds only in-frame clones and misses some; the assay was immunoSEQ multiplex PCR. The sample lists tens of thousands of clones, around 90% occurring once. The chain employs TRBV6-1 and TRBJ2-7, with no clear D. The starting material was CD4+ or CD8+ T cells sorted from blood, obtained in a trial of the OX40 agonist ivuxolimab. This clonotype was obtained from an adult with an advanced solid tumor such as melanoma, head and neck, liver or kidney cancer. The CDR3 spells CASSESSGIYEQYF. Here the CDR3 DNA reads TGTGCCAGCAGTGAAAGTTCAGGTATTTACGAGCAGTACTTC.